The 23 T cell receptor beta chains listed next were all sequenced from one sample in a study of cytotoxic CD8 clonotypes in ibrutinib-treated CLL (dated by TCRdb to the early 2020s). In light of the paper, this sample's time point label describes: roughly 23 months on ibrutinib. The receptor library was made with the immunoSEQ multiplex PCR assay. Imported from immuneACCESS, the table was reduced by TCRdb to in-frame sequences with V and J called. These copies leave out some clones; in studies compared against another copy, an unresolved V gene accounts for under half, and the cause of the remainder is not known. In all, the sample holds over 45,000 clones, and 55% to 70% of those were seen once. Roughly 20% of the sample comes from the top ten. Sequencing was performed on PBMCs, taken after 24 months of ibrutinib treatment. The source of these receptors is a human donor with chronic lymphocytic leukemia.

The chain combines TRBV7-9 with TRBJ2-1; TRBD1 agrees at 9 bases. V shed 3 bases, J shed 8 bases, and the junction held 11 bases outside the gene matches. There are 16 residues in the CDR3. Germline CDR1 SEHNR, CDR2 FQNEAQ (reference sequence). CDR3 DNA sequence: TGTGCCAGCAGCTTGCCCCAGACAGGGGGGGGAGATGAGCAGTTCTTC. Its translation: CASSLPQTGGGDEQFF.

About this clone itself: Other nucleotide sequences from this sample produce the same CDR3. The chain employs TRBV9 and TRBJ1-6, with 7 bases lining up with TRBD1. CDR1 is SGDLS and CDR2 is YYNGEE in the germline V gene. V gave up 5 bases and J gave up 9 bases; unmatched junction bases: 8. This CDR3 has 14 residues. The CDR3 region has the DNA TGTGCCAGCAGTCCCCGCCAGGGGGGTTCACCCCTCCACTTT. Translating it yields CASSPRQGGSPLHF.

DNA for the CDR3: TGTGCCATCAGTGACCGTAGCGGGCCTACCTCCTACAATGAGCAGTTCTTC. Translated, it gives CAISDRSGPTSYNEQFF. The chain couples TRBV10-3 to TRBJ2-1, with 7 nucleotides matching TRBD2. The length of the CDR3 is 17 residues. Germline V gene data show CDR1 as ENHRY and CDR2 as SYGVKD. V shed 3 bases and J 0 bases; nucleotides not matched to a gene: 8.

The chain employs TRBV20-1 and TRBJ2-1; no clear D gene. The CDR3 has 11 amino acids. Germline CDR1 is DFQATT and CDR2 is SNEGSKA (reference sequence). Trimming took 0 bases from V and 16 from J, leaving 13 bases between them. CDR3 sequence (DNA): TGCAGTGCTAGAGAGGTCCCCCGATGCTTCTTC. It specifies CSAREVPRCFF.

The chain couples TRBV7-9 to TRBJ2-1; no reliable D call. V was shortened by 3 bases and J by 8 bases, with 26 bases between the two germline ends. The CDR3 has 18 amino acids. Germline CDR1 is SEHNR and CDR2 is FQNEAQ (reference sequence). CDR3 region: CASSLDIRVVDVVDEQFF. In DNA, the CDR3 is TGTGCCAGCAGCTTGGATATTCGGGTAGTGGATGTGGTTGATGAGCAGTTCTTC.

The J gene is TRBJ1-1, the V gene TRBV5-1; D ambiguous. Germline V gives CDR1 SGHRS, CDR2 YFSETQ. V shed 6 bases and J shed 1 base, with 13 bases lying between them. The CDR3 sequence is 14 residues long. In DNA form, the CDR3 reads TGCGCCAGCACTCTCGAGACATCGAACACTGAAGCTTTCTTT. The encoded protein is CASTLETSNTEAFF.

This clone occurred a few times. This chain uses TRBV29-1 with TRBJ1-1, with 9 nucleotides matching TRBD1. The CDR3 runs 12 residues. CDR1 and CDR2 from the germline V gene are SQVTM and ANQGSEA. V dropped 6 bases and J dropped 9; count of bases not matched to a gene: 8. The CDR3 DNA reads TGCAGCGTGGTGACAGGGGGGTTTCAAGCTTTCTTT. Protein sequence: CSVVTGGFQAFF.

The rearrangement links TRBV28 to TRBJ1-2; D is uncertain. Germline CDR1 MDHEN, CDR2 SYDVKM. V was trimmed by 5 bases and J by 5 bases, leaving 6 bases between them. The CDR3 extends over 11 amino acids. CDR3 bases: TGTGCCAGCAGTAACGGGTATGGCTACACCTTC. Its protein product is CASSNGYGYTF.

There are many counts of this clone. The V call is TRBV5-4, the J call TRBJ1-2; a possible D gene is TRBD1 (6 bases). CDR3 length equals 18 residues. Germline V CDR1 and CDR2: SGHNT, YYREEE (reference sequence). The ends were cut back, 2 bases at V and 0 bases at J, with 20 bases in the middle. CDR3 sequence (DNA): TGTGCCAGCAGCTTAGGAGGGGGGCCGAGAAGGACTAACTATGGCTACACCTTC. Translation gives CASSLGGGPRRTNYGYTF.

This chain connects TRBV27 to TRBJ2-7; perhaps TRBD1 as D (6 bases). CDR3 length: 15 amino acids. CDR1 is MNHEY, CDR2 SMNVEV, per germline (reference sequence). Trimming took 6 bases from V and 0 from J, leaving 15 bases between them. CDR3 DNA: TGTGCCAGCAGCCCGAGGGGGTCAAGCTCCTACGAGCAGTACGTC. This sequence encodes CASSPRGSSSYEQYV.

The chain links TRBV11-1 to TRBJ1-1; the D is unclear. Germline V gives CDR1 SGHAT, CDR2 FQDESV (reference sequence). CDR3 length: 14 residues. Deletions cut 1 base from V and 6 bases from J, with 12 bases between. CDR3 in DNA: TGTGCCAGCAGCTTAGGGGCAGGACCCCCTGAAGCTTTCTTT. It is translated as CASSLGAGPPEAFF.

This clone was recorded once. The chain uses TRBV30 and TRBJ1-4, with 7 bases that match TRBD1. V dropped 3 bases and J dropped 5; count of bases not matched to a gene: 12. This CDR3 has 16 amino acids. Germline V lookup: CDR1 GTSNPN, CDR2 SVGIG (reference sequence). For the CDR3, the DNA is TGTGCCTGGAGCGCATTGGGACAGCCTAAAAATGAAAAACTGTTTTTT. Translation gives CAWSALGQPKNEKLFF.

There are a few counts of this clone. The genes are TRBV19 and TRBJ2-6, with 7 bases that match TRBD1. This CDR3 is built from 14 residues. The junction had 17 bases not matched to a gene; V was cut back by 10 bases and J by 14 bases. The germline V gene encodes CDR1 LNHDA and CDR2 SQIVND (reference sequence). The CDR3 reads CATHPGQEPTLLTF. The CDR3 DNA follows: TGTGCCACTCATCCAGGACAGGAACCAACCCTCCTGACTTTC.

The gene calls are TRBV7-6 and TRBJ1-2; D is unclear. Germline CDR1 is SGHVS and CDR2 is FNYEAQ. Trimming left V 3 bases short and J 5 bases short, with 10 bases between. This CDR3 is 13 amino acids long. The CDR3 DNA reads as TGTGCCAGCAGCTTTTCGGGAGGATATGGCTACACCTTC. It codes for CASSFSGGYGYTF.

This chain connects TRBV19 to TRBJ1-5; 9 positions match TRBD1. V shed 7 bases and J 0 bases; nucleotides not matched to a gene: 4. CDR1 and CDR2 (germline): LNHDA, SQIVND (reference sequence). There are 15 residues in the CDR3. The CDR3 protein is CASTDRGYSNQPQHF. CDR3 in DNA: TGTGCCAGTACGGACAGGGGTTATAGCAATCAGCCCCAGCATTTT.

The CDR3 sequence is CASSGSTDYEQYF. The CDR3 region has the DNA TGTGCCAGCAGTGGTTCGACCGACTACGAGCAGTACTTC. The chain is built from TRBV2 and TRBJ2-7; D call uncertain. CDR1 SNHLY and CDR2 FYNNEI come from the germline V gene. The CDR3 is 13 residues long. V lost 4 bases and J lost 3, with 10 bases in between.

This clone came up once. Sequence at one end of the junction differs from germline and may be a read error. V is TRBV10-3 and J is TRBJ2-1, with D unresolved. There are 15 residues in the CDR3. CDR1 ENHRY and CDR2 SYGVKD come from the germline V gene. The CDR3 loop is CASSAARRVYNEQFF. The CDR3 nucleotides read TGTGCCAGCAGTGCAGCTAGAAGAGTTTACAATGAGCAGTTCTTC.

The chain is built from TRBV7-9 and TRBJ2-1; 10 bases agree with TRBD2. The CDR3 loop spans 15 amino acids. CDR1 and CDR2 (germline): SEHNR, FQNEAQ (reference sequence). J lost 12 bases, V lost 5 bases, and 13 bases had no gene match. The CDR3 loop reads CASSPGLAISFVQFF. The DNA for the CDR3 is TGTGCCAGCAGCCCGGGACTAGCGATTTCCTTCGTGCAGTTCTTC.

This clone was seen a handful of times. The chain has TRBV18 and TRBJ1-2; possibly TRBD1 for D (6 bases). V was clipped by 2 bases and J by 4 bases, with 17 bases between them. Germline V lookup: CDR1 KGHSH, CDR2 LQKENI. This CDR3 spans 16 amino acids. The CDR3 nucleotides are TGTGCCAGCTCACCAAAAGGGGCGCCAGGGGCCTATGGCTACACCTTC. Protein sequence: CASSPKGAPGAYGYTF. The full variable domain, its missing parts supplied by reference TRBV18 and TRBJ1-2, is NAGVMQNPRHLVRRRGQEARLRCSPMKGHSHVYWYRQLPEEGLKFMVYLQKENIIDESGMPKERFSAEFPKEGPSILRIQQVVRGDSAAYFCASSPKGAPGAYGYTFGSGTRLTVV.

This clone was seen just once. In DNA form, the CDR3 reads TGTGCCAGCACCCTGATGGGAGGAGGGTCTTACGAGCAGTACGTC. Translated, it gives CASTLMGGGSYEQYV. The V and J genes are TRBV11-3 and TRBJ2-7; D possibly corresponds to TRBD2 (6 bases). CDR1 SGHNT and CDR2 YENEEA come from the germline V gene. The V end was cut by 7 bases, the J end by 4 bases, with 20 bases between. The CDR3 is made up of 15 amino acids.

The DNA of the CDR3 is TGTGCCAGTTATACTGGACTAGCGGGAGCTGGGGAGCAGTTCTTC. Amino acid sequence: CASYTGLAGAGEQFF. This chain connects TRBV19 to TRBJ2-1, with 13 bases that match TRBD2. The J segment lost 10 bases and the V segment lost 8 bases, leaving 11 bases of the junction unmatched. This CDR3 is built from 15 residues. CDR1 LNHDA and CDR2 SQIVND come from the germline V gene (reference sequence).

This chain links TRBV19 with TRBJ1-3; D unclear. There are 14 residues in the CDR3. Germline CDR1 LNHDA, CDR2 SQIVND (reference sequence). V dropped 5 bases and J dropped 0 bases, with 8 bases sitting between them. In DNA, the CDR3 is TGTGCCAGTAGTTTCCGGACCTCTGGAAACACCATATATTTT. Protein product: CASSFRTSGNTIYF.

This clone was observed a few times. The V and J genes are TRBV9 and TRBJ2-7; the match to TRBD2 covers 11 bases. V lost 3 bases and J lost 3; bases outside the gene matches: 5. CDR1 is SGDLS and CDR2 is YYNGEE in the germline V gene. The CDR3 spans 15 residues. CDR3 coding DNA: TGTGCCAGCAGCGAGGGACTAGCGGTCAACTACGAGCAGTACTTC. Its protein is CASSEGLAVNYEQYF.